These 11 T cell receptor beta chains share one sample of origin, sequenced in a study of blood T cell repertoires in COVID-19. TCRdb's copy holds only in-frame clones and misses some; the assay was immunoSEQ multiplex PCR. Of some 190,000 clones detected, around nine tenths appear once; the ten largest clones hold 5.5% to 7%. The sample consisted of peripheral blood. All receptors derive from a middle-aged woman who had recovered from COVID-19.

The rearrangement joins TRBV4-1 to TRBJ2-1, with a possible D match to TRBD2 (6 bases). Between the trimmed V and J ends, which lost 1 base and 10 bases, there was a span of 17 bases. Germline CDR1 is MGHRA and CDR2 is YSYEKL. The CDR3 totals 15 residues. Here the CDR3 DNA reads TGCGCCAGCAGCCAAGCGGGAGCCGACCCAGAAGAGCAGTTCTTC. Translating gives CASSQAGADPEEQFF.

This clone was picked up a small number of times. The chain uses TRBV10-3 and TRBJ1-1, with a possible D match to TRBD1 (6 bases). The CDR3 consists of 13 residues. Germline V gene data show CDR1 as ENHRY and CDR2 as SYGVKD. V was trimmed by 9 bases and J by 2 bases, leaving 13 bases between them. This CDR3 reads CAIRQAENTEAFF. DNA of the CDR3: TGTGCCATAAGACAGGCCGAAAACACTGAAGCTTTCTTT.

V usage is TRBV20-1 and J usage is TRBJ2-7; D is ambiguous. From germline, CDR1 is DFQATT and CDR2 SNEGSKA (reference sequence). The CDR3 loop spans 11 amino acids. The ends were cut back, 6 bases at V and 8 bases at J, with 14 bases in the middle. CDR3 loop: CSAERNGQQYF. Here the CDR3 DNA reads TGCAGTGCCGAGAGAAATGGGCAGCAGTACTTC.

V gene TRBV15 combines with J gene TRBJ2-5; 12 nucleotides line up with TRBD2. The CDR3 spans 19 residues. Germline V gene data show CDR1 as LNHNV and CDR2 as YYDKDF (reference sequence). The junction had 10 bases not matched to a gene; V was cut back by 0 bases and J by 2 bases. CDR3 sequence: CATSRDGQLAGGRQETQYF. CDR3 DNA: TGTGCCACCAGCAGAGATGGCCAGCTAGCGGGAGGGAGACAAGAGACCCAGTACTTC.

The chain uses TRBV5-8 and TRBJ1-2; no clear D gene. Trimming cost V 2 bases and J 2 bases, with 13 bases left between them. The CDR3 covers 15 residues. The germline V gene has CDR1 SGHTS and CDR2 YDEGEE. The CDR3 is CASSLPLAINYGYTF. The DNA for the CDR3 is TGTGCCAGCAGCTTACCTCTAGCAATCAACTATGGCTACACCTTC.

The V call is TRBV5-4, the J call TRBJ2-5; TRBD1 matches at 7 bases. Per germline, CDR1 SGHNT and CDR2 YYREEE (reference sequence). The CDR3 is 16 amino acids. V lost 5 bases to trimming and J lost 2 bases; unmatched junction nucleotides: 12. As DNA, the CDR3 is TGTGCCAGCAGACCAAATGCAGGGGGTGGGCAAGAGACCCAGTACTTC. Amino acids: CASRPNAGGGQETQYF.

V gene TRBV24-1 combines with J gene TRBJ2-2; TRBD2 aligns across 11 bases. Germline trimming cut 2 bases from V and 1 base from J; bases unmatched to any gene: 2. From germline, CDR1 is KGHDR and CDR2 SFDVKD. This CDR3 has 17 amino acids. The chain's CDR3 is CATSDSGLAGNTGELFF. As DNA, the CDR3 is TGTGCCACCAGTGATTCCGGACTAGCGGGGAACACCGGGGAGCTGTTTTTT.

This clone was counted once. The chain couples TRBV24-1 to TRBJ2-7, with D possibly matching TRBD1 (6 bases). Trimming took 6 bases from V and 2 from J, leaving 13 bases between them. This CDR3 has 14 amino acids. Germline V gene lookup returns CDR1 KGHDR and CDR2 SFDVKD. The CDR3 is CATSPRGIPYEQYF. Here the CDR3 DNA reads TGTGCCACCAGTCCTAGGGGGATTCCCTACGAGCAGTACTTC.

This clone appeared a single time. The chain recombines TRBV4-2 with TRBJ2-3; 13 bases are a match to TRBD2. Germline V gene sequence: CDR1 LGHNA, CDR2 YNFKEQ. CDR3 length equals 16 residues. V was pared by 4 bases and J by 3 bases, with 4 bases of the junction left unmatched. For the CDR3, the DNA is TGTGCCAGCAGCCCGGGACTAGCGGGATTTACAGATACGCAGTATTTT. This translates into CASSPGLAGFTDTQYF.

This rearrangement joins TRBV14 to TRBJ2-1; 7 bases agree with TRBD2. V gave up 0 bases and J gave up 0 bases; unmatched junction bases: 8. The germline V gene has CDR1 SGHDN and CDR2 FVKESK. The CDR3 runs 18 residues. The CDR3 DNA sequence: TGTGCCAGCAGCCAAGATACTAGCGAGGGGAGCTCCTACAATGAGCAGTTCTTC. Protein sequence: CASSQDTSEGSSYNEQFF.

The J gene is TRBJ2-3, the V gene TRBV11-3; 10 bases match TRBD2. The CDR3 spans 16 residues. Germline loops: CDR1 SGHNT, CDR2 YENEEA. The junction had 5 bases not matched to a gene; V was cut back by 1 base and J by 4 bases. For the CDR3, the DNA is TGTGCCAGCAGCTTAGGATCCCTAGCGGGAGCAGATACGCAGTATTTT. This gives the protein CASSLGSLAGADTQYF.